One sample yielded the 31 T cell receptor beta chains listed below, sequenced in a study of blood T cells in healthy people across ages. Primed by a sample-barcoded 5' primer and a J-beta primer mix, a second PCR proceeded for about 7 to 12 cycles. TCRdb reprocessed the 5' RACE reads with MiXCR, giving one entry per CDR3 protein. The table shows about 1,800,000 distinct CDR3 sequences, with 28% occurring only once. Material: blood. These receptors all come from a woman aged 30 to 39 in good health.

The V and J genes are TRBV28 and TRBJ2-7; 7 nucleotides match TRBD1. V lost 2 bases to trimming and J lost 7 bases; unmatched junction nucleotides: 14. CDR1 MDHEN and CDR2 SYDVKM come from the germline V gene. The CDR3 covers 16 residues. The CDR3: CASSLSSRTGRGEQYF. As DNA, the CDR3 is TGTGCCAGCAGTTTAAGCTCCAGGACAGGCCGAGGGGAGCAGTACTTC.

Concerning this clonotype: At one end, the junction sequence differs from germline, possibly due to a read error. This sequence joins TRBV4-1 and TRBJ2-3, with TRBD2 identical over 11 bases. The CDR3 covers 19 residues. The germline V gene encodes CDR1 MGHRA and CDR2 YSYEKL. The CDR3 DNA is TGCGCTAGCAGCCAGAAGTACCTTAGCGGGGGGGCCCCTACAGATACGCAGTATTTT. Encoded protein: CASSQKYLSGGAPTDTQYF.

Here the CDR3 reads CASGRGLGDTQYF. CDR3 nucleotide sequence: TGTGCCAGCGGAAGGGGGCTCGGAGATACGCAGTATTTT. The V call is TRBV5-6, the J call TRBJ2-3; 7 nucleotides line up with TRBD1. The J segment lost 5 bases and the V segment lost 7 bases, leaving 7 bases of the junction unmatched. Germline V lookup: CDR1 SGHDT, CDR2 YYEEEE. This CDR3 comprises 13 residues.

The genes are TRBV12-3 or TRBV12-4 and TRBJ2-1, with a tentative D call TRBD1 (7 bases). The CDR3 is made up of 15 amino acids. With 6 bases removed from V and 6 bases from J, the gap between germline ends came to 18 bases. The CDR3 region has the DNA TGTGCCAGCAGGGCGGGACAGAGCACCTTCAATGAGCAGTTCTTC. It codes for CASRAGQSTFNEQFF.

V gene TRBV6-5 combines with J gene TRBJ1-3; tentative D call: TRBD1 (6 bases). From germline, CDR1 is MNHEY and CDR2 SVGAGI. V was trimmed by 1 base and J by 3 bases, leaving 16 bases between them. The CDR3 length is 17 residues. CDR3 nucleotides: TGTGCCAGCAGTTACTTCTTAGGAGGGGGTGGTGGAAACACCATATATTTT. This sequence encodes CASSYFLGGGGGNTIYF.

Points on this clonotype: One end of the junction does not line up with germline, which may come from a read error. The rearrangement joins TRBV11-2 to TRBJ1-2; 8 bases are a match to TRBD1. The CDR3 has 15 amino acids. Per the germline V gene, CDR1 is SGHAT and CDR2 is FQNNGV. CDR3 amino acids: CAGSSGQGGFYGYTF. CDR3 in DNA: TGTGCCGGCAGCTCCGGACAGGGCGGGTTCTATGGCTACACCTTC.

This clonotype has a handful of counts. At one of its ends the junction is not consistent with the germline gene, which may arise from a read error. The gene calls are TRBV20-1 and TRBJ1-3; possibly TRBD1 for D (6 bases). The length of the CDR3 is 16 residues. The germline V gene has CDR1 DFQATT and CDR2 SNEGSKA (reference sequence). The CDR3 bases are TGCAGTGCTGCCACCTTACAGGGCTTCTCTGGGAACACCATATATTTT. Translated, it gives CSAATLQGFSGNTIYF.

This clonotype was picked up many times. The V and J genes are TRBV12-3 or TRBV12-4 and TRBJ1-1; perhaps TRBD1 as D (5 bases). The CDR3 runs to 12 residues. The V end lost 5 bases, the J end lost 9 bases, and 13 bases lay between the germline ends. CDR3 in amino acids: CASSRGGWKAFF. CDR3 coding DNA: TGTGCCAGCAGTCGGGGGGGGTGGAAAGCTTTCTTT.

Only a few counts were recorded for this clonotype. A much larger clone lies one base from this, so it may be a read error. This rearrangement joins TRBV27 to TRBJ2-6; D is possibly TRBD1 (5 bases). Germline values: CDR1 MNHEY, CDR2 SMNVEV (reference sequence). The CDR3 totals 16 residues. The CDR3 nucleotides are TGTGCCAGCAGTTCCAGGGTAAACTCTGGGGCCAACGTCCGGACTTTC. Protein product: CASSSRVNSGANVRTF.

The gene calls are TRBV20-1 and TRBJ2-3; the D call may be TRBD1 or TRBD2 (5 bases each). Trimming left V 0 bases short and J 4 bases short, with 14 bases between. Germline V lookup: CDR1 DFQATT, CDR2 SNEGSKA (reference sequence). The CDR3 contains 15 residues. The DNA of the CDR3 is TGCAGTGCTAGAGATGGGGGACGCGGCGCAGATACGCAGTATTTT. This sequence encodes CSARDGGRGADTQYF.

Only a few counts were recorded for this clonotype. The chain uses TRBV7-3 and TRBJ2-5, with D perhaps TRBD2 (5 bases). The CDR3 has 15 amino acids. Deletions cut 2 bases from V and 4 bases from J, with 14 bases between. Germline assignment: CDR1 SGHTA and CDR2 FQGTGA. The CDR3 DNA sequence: TGTGCCAGCAGCTTAGGGTCACTAGGGTCAGAGACCCAGTACTTC. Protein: CASSLGSLGSETQYF. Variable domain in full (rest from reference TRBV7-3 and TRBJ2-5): GAGVSQTPSNKVTEKGKYVELRCDPISGHTALYWYRQSLGQGPEFLIYFQGTGAADDSGLPNDRFFAVRPEGSVSTLKIQRTERGDSAVYLCASSLGSLGSETQYFGPGTRLLVL.

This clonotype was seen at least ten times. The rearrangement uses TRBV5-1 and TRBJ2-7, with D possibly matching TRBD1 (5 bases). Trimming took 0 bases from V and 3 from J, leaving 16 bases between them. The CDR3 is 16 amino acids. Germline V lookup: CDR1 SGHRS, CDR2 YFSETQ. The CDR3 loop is CASSLGDSTSYYEQYF. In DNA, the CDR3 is TGCGCCAGCAGCTTGGGTGACAGTACTTCTTACTACGAGCAGTACTTC. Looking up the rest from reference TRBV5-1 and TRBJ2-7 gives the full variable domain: KAGVTQTPRYLIKTRGQQVTLSCSPISGHRSVSWYQQTPGQGLQFLFEYFSETQRNKGNFPGRFSGRQFSNSRSEMNVSTLELGDSALYLCASSLGDSTSYYEQYFGPGTRLTVT.

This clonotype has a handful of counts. The CDR3 DNA reads TGTGCCAGCAGTTACGTTTGGGACAGGGGCGGCAATCAGCCCCAGCATTTT. Its protein product is CASSYVWDRGGNQPQHF. The chain uses TRBV6-6 and TRBJ1-5, with 10 bases that match TRBD1. This CDR3 region has 17 residues. The V and J ends lost 2 bases and 2 bases, in that order; junction bases with no gene match: 6. CDR1 MNHNY and CDR2 SVGAGI come from the germline V gene (reference sequence).

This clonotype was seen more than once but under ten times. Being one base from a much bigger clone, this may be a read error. For the CDR3, the DNA is TGTGCCGGCTCACCCCCGGGACACGAATACGAGCAGTACTTC. Its translation: CAGSPPGHEYEQYF. This sequence joins TRBV18 and TRBJ2-7; weak D call: TRBD1 (6 bases). The CDR3 runs 14 residues. Per the germline V gene, CDR1 is KGHSH and CDR2 is LQKENI.

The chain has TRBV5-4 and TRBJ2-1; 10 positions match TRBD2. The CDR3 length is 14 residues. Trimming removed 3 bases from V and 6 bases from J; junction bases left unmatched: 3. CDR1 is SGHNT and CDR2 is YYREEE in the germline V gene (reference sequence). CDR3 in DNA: TGTGCCAGCAGCTCTAGCGGGAGCAGCAATGAGCAGTTCTTC. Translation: CASSSSGSSNEQFF.

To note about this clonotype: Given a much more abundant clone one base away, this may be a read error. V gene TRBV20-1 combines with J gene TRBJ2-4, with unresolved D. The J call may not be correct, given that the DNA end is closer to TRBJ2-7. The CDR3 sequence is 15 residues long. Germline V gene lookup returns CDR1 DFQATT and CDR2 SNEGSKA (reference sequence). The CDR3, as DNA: TGCAGTGCTAGAGATCCCCAGCGCGCTCCCTACGAGCAGTACTTC. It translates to CSARDPQRAPYEQYF.

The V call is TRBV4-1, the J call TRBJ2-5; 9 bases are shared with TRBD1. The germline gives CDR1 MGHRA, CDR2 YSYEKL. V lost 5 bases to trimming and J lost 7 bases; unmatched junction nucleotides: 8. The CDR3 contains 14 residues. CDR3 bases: TGCGCCAGCAGCAGTCAACAGGGGGCAGGGACCCAGTACTTC. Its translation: CASSSQQGAGTQYF.

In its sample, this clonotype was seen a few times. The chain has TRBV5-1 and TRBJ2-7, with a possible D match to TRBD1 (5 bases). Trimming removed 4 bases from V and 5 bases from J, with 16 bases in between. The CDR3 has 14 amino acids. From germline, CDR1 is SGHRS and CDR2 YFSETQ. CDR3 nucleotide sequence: TGCGCCAGCAGCCCCGTCCGGCCAGGGCACGAGCAGTACTTC. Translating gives CASSPVRPGHEQYF.

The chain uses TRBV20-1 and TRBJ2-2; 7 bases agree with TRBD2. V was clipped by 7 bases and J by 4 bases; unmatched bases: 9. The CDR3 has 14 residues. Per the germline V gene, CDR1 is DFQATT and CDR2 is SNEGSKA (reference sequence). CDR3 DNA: TGCAGTGTCGCAGCGGGATGGGGCACCGGGGAGCTGTTTTTT. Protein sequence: CSVAAGWGTGELFF.

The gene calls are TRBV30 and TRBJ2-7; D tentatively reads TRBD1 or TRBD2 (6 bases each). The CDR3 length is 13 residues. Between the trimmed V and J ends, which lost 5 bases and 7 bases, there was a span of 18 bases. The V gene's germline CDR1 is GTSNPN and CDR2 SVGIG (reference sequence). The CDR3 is CAWALWGANEQYF. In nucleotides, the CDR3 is TGTGCCTGGGCCCTATGGGGGGCGAATGAGCAGTACTTC.

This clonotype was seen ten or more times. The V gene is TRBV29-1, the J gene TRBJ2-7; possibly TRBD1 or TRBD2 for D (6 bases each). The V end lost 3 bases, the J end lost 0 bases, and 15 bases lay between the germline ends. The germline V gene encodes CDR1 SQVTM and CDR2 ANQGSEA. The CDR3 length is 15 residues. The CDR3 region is CSVDSEGGNSYEQYF. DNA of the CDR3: TGCAGCGTTGATTCGGAGGGGGGAAACTCCTACGAGCAGTACTTC.

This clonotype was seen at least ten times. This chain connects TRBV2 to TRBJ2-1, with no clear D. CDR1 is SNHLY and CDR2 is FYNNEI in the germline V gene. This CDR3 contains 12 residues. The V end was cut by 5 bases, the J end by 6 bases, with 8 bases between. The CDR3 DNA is TGTGCCAGCAGTTTTGGAGCCAATGAGCAGTTCTTC. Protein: CASSFGANEQFF.

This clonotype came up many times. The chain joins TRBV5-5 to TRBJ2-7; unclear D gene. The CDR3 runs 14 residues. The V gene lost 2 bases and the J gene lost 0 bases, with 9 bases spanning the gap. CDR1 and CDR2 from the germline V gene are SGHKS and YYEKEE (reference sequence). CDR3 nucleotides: TGTGCCAGCAGCTTAAGGTCTTACTCCTACGAGCAGTACTTC. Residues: CASSLRSYSYEQYF. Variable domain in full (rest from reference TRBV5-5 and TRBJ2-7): DAGVTQSPTHLIKTRGQQVTLRCSPISGHKSVSWYQQVLGQGPQFIFQYYEKEERGRGNFPDRFSARQFPNYSSELNVNALLLGDSALYLCASSLRSYSYEQYFGPGTRLTVT.

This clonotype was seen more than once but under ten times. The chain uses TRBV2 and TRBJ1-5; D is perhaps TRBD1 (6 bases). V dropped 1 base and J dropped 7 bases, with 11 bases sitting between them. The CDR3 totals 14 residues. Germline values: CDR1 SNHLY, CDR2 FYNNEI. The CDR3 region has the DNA TGTGCCAGCAGTGAAGTCCGGGGGCCCCAGCCCCAGCATTTT. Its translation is CASSEVRGPQPQHF.

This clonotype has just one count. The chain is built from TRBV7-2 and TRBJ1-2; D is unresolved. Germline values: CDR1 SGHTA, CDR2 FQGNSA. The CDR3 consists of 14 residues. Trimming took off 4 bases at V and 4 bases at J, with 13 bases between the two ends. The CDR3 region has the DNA TGTGCCAGCAGCTCCCGGGTGTTAAGCTATGGCTACACCTTC. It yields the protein CASSSRVLSYGYTF.

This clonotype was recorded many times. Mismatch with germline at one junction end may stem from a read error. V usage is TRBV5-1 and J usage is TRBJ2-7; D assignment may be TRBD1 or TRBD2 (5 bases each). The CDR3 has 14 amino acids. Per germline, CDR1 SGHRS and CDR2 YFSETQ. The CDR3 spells CASSLAGSSYEQYF. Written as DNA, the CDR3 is TGTGCCAGCAGCTTAGCAGGGAGCTCCTACGAGCAGTACTTC.

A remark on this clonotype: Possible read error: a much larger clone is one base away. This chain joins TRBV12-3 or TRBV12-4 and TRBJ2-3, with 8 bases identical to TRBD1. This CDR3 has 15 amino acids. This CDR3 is CASGLTQGARGTQYF. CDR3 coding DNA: TGTGCCAGCGGTTTAACCCAGGGGGCGAGGGGTACGCAGTATTTT.

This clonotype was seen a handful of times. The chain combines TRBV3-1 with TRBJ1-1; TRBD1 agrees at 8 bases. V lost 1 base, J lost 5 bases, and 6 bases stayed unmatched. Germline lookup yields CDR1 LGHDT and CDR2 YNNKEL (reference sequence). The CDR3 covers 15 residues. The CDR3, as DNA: TGTGCCAGCAGCCAAGGACAGGGGAGGGGGACTGAAGCTTTCTTT. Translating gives CASSQGQGRGTEAFF.

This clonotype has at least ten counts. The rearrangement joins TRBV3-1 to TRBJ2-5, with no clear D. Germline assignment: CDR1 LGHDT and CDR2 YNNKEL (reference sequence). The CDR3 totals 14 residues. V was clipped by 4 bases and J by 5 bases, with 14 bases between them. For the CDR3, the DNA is TGTGCCAGCAGCCGAAAAGGGTCCTGGGAGACCCAGTACTTC. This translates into CASSRKGSWETQYF.

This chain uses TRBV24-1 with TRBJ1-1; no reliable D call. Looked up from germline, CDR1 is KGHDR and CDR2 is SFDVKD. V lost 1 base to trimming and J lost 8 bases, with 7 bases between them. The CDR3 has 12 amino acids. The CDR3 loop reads CATSDLGGEAFF. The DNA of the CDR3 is TGTGCCACCAGTGATTTAGGTGGGGAAGCTTTCTTT.

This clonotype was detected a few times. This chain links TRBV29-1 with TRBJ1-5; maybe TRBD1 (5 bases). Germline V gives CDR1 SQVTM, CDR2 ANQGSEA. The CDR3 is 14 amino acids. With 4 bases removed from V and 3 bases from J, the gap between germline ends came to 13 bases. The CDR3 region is CSVGGADPNQPQHF. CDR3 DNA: TGCAGCGTTGGAGGGGCAGACCCCAATCAGCCCCAGCATTTT.